The clone carrying this TCR beta chain has just a few counts. The record originates from a study of blood T cell repertoires in COVID-19. Seattle's enrolled individuals joined amid active infection and were then monitored longitudinally. Per the germline V gene, CDR1 is SGHRS and CDR2 is YFSETQ. The CDR3 length is 14 residues. Trimming took 1 base from V and 4 from J, leaving 8 bases between them. TCRdb keeps only in-frame clones here, not all; method: immunoSEQ multiplex PCR. The table lists roughly 250,000 clones, approximately 84% of them singletons. Sequenced material: peripheral blood. The chain is built from TRBV5-1 and TRBJ1-4; D remains unclear. This TCR was sampled from a person aged 70 to 85 with COVID-19, enrolled during active disease. Written as DNA, the CDR3 is TGCGCCAGCAGCTTGTCGGGGATTAATGAAAAACTGTTTTTT. Its translation is CASSLSGINEKLFF.